These 17 T cell receptor beta chains were sequenced from one sample in a study of T-cell reconstitution after alpha-beta-depleted transplantation in children. Unique molecular identifiers featured in how the TCRbeta library was prepared. TCRdb re-analysed the PCR reads in MiXCR, keeping a single row per CDR3 protein. The table includes about 230,000 distinct CDR3 sequences, approximately 9.8% detected once. This material consisted of PBMCs from the stem cell graft donor, taken from the stem cell graft. Every receptor here comes from a human donor who donated a stem cell graft to a child with SCID.

This clonotype was picked up many times. V gene TRBV12-3 or TRBV12-4 combines with J gene TRBJ2-1; TRBD2 matches at 9 bases. The V gene end was trimmed by 7 bases and the J gene end by 8 bases; junction bases not matched to a gene: 9. The CDR3 sequence is 14 residues long. CDR3 residues: CASTNSGGQDEQFF. The CDR3, as DNA: TGTGCCAGCACCAATAGCGGGGGTCAGGATGAGCAGTTCTTC.

This clonotype was observed at least ten times. V usage is TRBV5-1 and J usage is TRBJ2-7; D is unclear. Germline-derived CDR1 and CDR2 are SGHRS and YFSETQ. V was shortened by 2 bases and J by 0 bases, with 9 bases between the two germline ends. The CDR3 loop spans 14 amino acids. The CDR3, as DNA: TGCGCCAGCAGCTTCGGCGTTACCTCCTACGAGCAGTACTTC. This sequence encodes CASSFGVTSYEQYF.

Ten or more counts support this clonotype. The rearrangement uses TRBV20-1 and TRBJ2-7; 10 nucleotides align to TRBD2. Trimming cost V 3 bases and J 0 bases; bases outside gene matches: 5. The germline V gene has CDR1 DFQATT and CDR2 SNEGSKA (reference sequence). The CDR3 length is 15 residues. This CDR3 reads CSASPLAGASYEQYF. CDR3 bases: TGCAGTGCTAGTCCCCTAGCGGGGGCCTCCTACGAGCAGTACTTC.

This clonotype was seen repeatedly, ten times or more. The chain carries TRBV6-1 and TRBJ2-6; TRBD1 agrees at 8 bases. CDR1 MNHNS and CDR2 SASEGT come from the germline V gene. J was trimmed by 0 bases and V by 8 bases; bases with no gene match: 9. The CDR3 is 17 residues long. The CDR3 DNA reads TGTGCCAGCGGAAGGACAGGGATGGGCTCTGGGGCCAACGTCCTGACTTTC. Residues: CASGRTGMGSGANVLTF.

This clonotype was detected ten times or more. The V call is TRBV5-1, the J call TRBJ1-2; D is uncertain. This CDR3 region has 15 residues. Germline loops: CDR1 SGHRS, CDR2 YFSETQ. Trimming stripped 0 bases from V and 8 bases from J, with 17 bases between. The CDR3 loop is CASSLVESPTGGYTF. Written as DNA, the CDR3 is TGCGCCAGCAGCTTGGTCGAGAGCCCAACCGGGGGCTACACCTTC. The whole variable domain, filled in from reference TRBV5-1 and TRBJ1-2, reads KAGVTQTPRYLIKTRGQQVTLSCSPISGHRSVSWYQQTPGQGLQFLFEYFSETQRNKGNFPGRFSGRQFSNSRSEMNVSTLELGDSALYLCASSLVESPTGGYTFGSGTRLTVV.

This clonotype has ten or more counts. The chain joins TRBV11-2 to TRBJ2-7; D is unresolved. The ends were cut back, 5 bases at V and 8 bases at J, with 13 bases in the middle. The germline gives CDR1 SGHAT, CDR2 FQNNGV. This CDR3 spans 12 amino acids. CDR3 coding DNA: TGTGCCAGCAGCCCCGCTAAGGTCCAGCAGTACTTC. Its protein is CASSPAKVQQYF.

This clonotype came up many times. The J gene is TRBJ2-7, the V gene TRBV5-1; D is uncertain. With 0 bases removed from V and 3 bases from J, the gap between germline ends came to 7 bases. CDR1 is SGHRS and CDR2 is YFSETQ in the germline V gene. This CDR3 spans 13 amino acids. The CDR3 spells CASSLGRNYEQYF. CDR3 DNA: TGCGCCAGCAGCTTGGGACGCAACTACGAGCAGTACTTC. Variable domain in full (rest from reference TRBV5-1 and TRBJ2-7): KAGVTQTPRYLIKTRGQQVTLSCSPISGHRSVSWYQQTPGQGLQFLFEYFSETQRNKGNFPGRFSGRQFSNSRSEMNVSTLELGDSALYLCASSLGRNYEQYFGPGTRLTVT.

This clonotype was counted at least ten times. The chain uses TRBV7-9 and TRBJ2-5, with D perhaps TRBD1 or TRBD2 (5 bases each). Germline V gives CDR1 SEHNR, CDR2 FQNEAQ (reference sequence). The V end lost 5 bases, the J end lost 1 base, and 8 bases lay between the germline ends. CDR3 size: 13 residues. The chain's CDR3 is CASSGDGQETQYF. Here the CDR3 DNA reads TGTGCCAGCAGCGGGGACGGCCAAGAGACCCAGTACTTC.

This clonotype was counted many times. The chain couples TRBV15 to TRBJ2-1; D possibly corresponds to TRBD2 (5 bases). Trimming removed 5 bases at V and 6 bases at J, with 11 bases between. Looked up from germline, CDR1 is LNHNV and CDR2 is YYDKDF (reference sequence). The length of the CDR3 is 13 residues. The CDR3 here is CATSLNAGNEQFF. The CDR3 DNA is TGTGCCACCAGCCTTAACGCGGGCAATGAGCAGTTCTTC.

This clonotype was detected many times. J is TRBJ1-2 and V is TRBV12-3 or TRBV12-4; the D is unclear. V was cut by 6 bases and J by 4 bases, with 15 bases left in between. The CDR3 is made up of 14 amino acids. The CDR3 region has the DNA TGTGCCAGCAGCTTCACTTGGGGTACCTATGGCTACACCTTC. It yields the protein CASSFTWGTYGYTF.

This clonotype was recorded many times. The V and J genes are TRBV15 and TRBJ2-5; D not certain. This CDR3 has 15 amino acids. V lost 0 bases, J lost 5 bases, and 13 bases lay in between. The germline gives CDR1 LNHNV, CDR2 YYDKDF (reference sequence). The chain's CDR3 is CATSRDWYGVETQYF. The CDR3 nucleotides are TGTGCCACCAGCAGAGATTGGTACGGCGTGGAGACCCAGTACTTC.

The sample holds many counts of this clonotype. This rearrangement joins TRBV28 to TRBJ2-2, with 8 bases lining up with TRBD1. CDR1 is MDHEN and CDR2 is SYDVKM in the germline V gene. V gave up 6 bases and J gave up 6 bases; unmatched junction bases: 9. CDR3 length: 15 residues. The CDR3 DNA is TGTGCCAGCAGCCAAGGACAGGGTATGCCCGGGGAGCTGTTTTTT. This gives the protein CASSQGQGMPGELFF.

This clonotype was recorded at least ten times. The CDR3 DNA is TGCGCCAGCAGCGTACAGGGGGCAGATACGCAGTATTTT. Amino acids: CASSVQGADTQYF. The chain is built from TRBV5-1 and TRBJ2-3; 8 bases line up with TRBD1. CDR3 length: 13 amino acids. V lost 4 bases and J lost 4; bases outside the gene matches: 2. The V gene's germline CDR1 is SGHRS and CDR2 YFSETQ.

This clonotype was counted only a few times. The chain recombines TRBV20-1 with TRBJ1-2; tentative D call: TRBD1 (6 bases). The CDR3 length is 15 residues. Germline V gene data show CDR1 as DFQATT and CDR2 as SNEGSKA (reference sequence). Trimming removed 2 bases from V and 4 bases from J, with 17 bases in between. This CDR3 is CSARQGHLEIYGYTF. CDR3 DNA: TGCAGTGCTAGACAGGGACACCTGGAGATCTATGGCTACACCTTC.

This clonotype was seen many times. DNA of the CDR3: TGTGCCAGCTCACCACTCCTGGGACAGGGCCCCCCCCTAGAGCAGTTCTTC. This gives the protein CASSPLLGQGPPLEQFF. This chain uses TRBV18 with TRBJ2-1; 9 bases line up with TRBD1. The CDR3 extends over 17 amino acids. J gave up 10 bases and V 1 base, and 14 bases lay outside the gene matches. The germline V gene has CDR1 KGHSH and CDR2 LQKENI.

The sample holds many counts of this clonotype. The V gene is TRBV3-1, the J gene TRBJ2-3, with D hard to call. V lost 5 bases and J 5 bases, leaving 5 bases between the germline ends. Germline lookup yields CDR1 LGHDT and CDR2 YNNKEL (reference sequence). This CDR3 contains 11 residues. In DNA, the CDR3 is TGTGCCAGCAGCACCCTAGATACGCAGTATTTT. It specifies CASSTLDTQYF.

This clonotype has at least ten counts. The J gene is TRBJ2-2, the V gene TRBV29-1, with D perhaps TRBD1 or TRBD2 (8 bases each). The V end was cut by 6 bases, the J end by 0 bases, with 20 bases between. The germline V gene encodes CDR1 SQVTM and CDR2 ANQGSEA. The CDR3 is 17 amino acids. CDR3 amino acids: CSVPGGGGTANTGELFF. CDR3 nucleotide sequence: TGCAGCGTGCCAGGGGGCGGGGGGACCGCGAACACCGGGGAGCTGTTTTTT.